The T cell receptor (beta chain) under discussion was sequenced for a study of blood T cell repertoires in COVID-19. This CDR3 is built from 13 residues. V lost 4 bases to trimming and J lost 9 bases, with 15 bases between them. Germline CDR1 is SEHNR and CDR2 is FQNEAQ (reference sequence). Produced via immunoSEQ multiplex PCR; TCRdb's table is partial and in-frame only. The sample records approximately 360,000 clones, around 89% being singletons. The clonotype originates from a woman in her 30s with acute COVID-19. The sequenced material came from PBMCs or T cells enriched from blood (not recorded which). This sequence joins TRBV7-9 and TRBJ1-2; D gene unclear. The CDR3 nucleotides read TGTGCCAGCAGCTCTAATTTACAGTCTCGCTACACCTTC. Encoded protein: CASSSNLQSRYTF.